Here is one TCR beta chain with its context. Its antigen is currently unknown. Using immunoSEQ multiplex PCR, the repertoire was profiled, and TCRdb retains in-frame clones only, with some absent. Of hundreds of thousands of clones in the sample, around 89% were seen once. The sample's treatment: approximately 18 received Ad26.COV2.S at low or high dose, single or two shots; roughly 5 received placebo; per-sample allocation not given. It was on day 63 after the first vaccine or placebo injection that samples were taken. V lost 2 bases and J lost 0, with 11 bases in between. The CDR3 sequence is 14 residues long. In germline, CDR1 is GTSNPN, CDR2 SVGIG (reference sequence). The data are from a study of Ad26.COV2.S vaccination and SARS-CoV-2 variants. About the research overall: Each vaccinee took Ad26.COV2.S intramuscularly, once or twice 56 days apart. Findings and caveats of the study: Non-spike TCR breadth did not differ much between vaccine and placebo recipients. There was reportedly substantial breadth in spike-specific CD8+ and CD4+ T cell responses after vaccination.

Sequencing used peripheral blood, obtained in a trial of Ad26.COV2.S vaccine versus placebo. The rearrangement uses TRBV30 and TRBJ2-7; unclear D gene. The sequence was obtained from a person between 18 and 65 years old who received the Ad26.COV2.S COVID-19 vaccine or a placebo. The CDR3 DNA reads TGTGCCTGGAGTCTCGGACCCGGCTCCTACGAGCAGTACTTC. It specifies CAWSLGPGSYEQYF.